This TCR beta chain was captured in a study of T-cell memory formation after mild COVID-19. Study results and limitations: Several responding clones turned up in pre-infection memory, indicating that cross-reactive memory may have taken part. Clones that shrank (day 15 to 85) were balanced CD4/CD8, whereas later expanders leaned CD4+. The CD4+ clones that contracted clustered mainly within CM and EM, and the CD8+ clones concentrated in EMRA.

This clonotype was found many times. Its antigen is undetermined. Researchers used 5'RACE with constant-segment primers to make TCR alpha and TCR beta cDNA libraries that carry sample barcodes and UMIs. TCRdb fed the 5' RACE reads into MiXCR, producing one record per CDR3 protein. The repertoire holds about 14,000 distinct CDR3 sequences, with about 21% as singletons. Trimming removed 5 bases from V and 1 base from J, with 14 bases in between. Germline V CDR1 and CDR2: DFQATT, SNEGSKA (reference sequence). The CDR3 totals 14 residues. The sequence came from an adult woman who had mild COVID-19 (a few samples of this study predate the infection). Cell type and time point are not known. The chain joins TRBV20-1 to TRBJ1-1, with no clear D. Sequencing was performed on PBMCs or a T cell subset sorted from them (not recorded which). The CDR3 DNA reads TGCAGTGCTCGTTATTTCGACGGGAACACTGAAGCTTTCTTT. Protein: CSARYFDGNTEAFF.